What follows describes a single T cell receptor (beta chain). The antigen remains unidentified. This entry belongs to a study of shared clonotypes between healthy human individuals. At the level of the study: For every donor, three CD4 naive, three CD4 memory, two CD8 naive and one CD8 memory plates were used.

Study-wide findings and caveats: Shared across a handful of donors were approximately 5% of the naive CD4 clonotypes.

The study separated CD4+ cells into CD45RA+ naive and CD45RA-negative memory subsets. Every subset's genomic DNA went evenly onto several immunoSEQ plates. Libraries were prepared by immunoSEQ multiplex PCR; TCRdb keeps only in-frame clonotypes and omits some of them. The sample includes a few million clones, 85% to 95% of them seen just once. The source material was naive CD4+ T cells sorted from blood. Noted subset: CD45RA+ positively selected. The clonotype was recovered from a man younger than 35 in good health.

The CDR3 DNA reads TGTGCCAGCAGTGGAATCAGGGAGCTGTTTTTT. Translation: CASSGIRELFF. J is TRBJ2-2 and V is TRBV6-6; D is undetermined. The V end lost 5 bases, the J end lost 9 bases, and 7 bases lay between the germline ends. Per the germline V gene, CDR1 is MNHNY and CDR2 is SVGAGI (reference sequence). The CDR3 covers 11 residues.